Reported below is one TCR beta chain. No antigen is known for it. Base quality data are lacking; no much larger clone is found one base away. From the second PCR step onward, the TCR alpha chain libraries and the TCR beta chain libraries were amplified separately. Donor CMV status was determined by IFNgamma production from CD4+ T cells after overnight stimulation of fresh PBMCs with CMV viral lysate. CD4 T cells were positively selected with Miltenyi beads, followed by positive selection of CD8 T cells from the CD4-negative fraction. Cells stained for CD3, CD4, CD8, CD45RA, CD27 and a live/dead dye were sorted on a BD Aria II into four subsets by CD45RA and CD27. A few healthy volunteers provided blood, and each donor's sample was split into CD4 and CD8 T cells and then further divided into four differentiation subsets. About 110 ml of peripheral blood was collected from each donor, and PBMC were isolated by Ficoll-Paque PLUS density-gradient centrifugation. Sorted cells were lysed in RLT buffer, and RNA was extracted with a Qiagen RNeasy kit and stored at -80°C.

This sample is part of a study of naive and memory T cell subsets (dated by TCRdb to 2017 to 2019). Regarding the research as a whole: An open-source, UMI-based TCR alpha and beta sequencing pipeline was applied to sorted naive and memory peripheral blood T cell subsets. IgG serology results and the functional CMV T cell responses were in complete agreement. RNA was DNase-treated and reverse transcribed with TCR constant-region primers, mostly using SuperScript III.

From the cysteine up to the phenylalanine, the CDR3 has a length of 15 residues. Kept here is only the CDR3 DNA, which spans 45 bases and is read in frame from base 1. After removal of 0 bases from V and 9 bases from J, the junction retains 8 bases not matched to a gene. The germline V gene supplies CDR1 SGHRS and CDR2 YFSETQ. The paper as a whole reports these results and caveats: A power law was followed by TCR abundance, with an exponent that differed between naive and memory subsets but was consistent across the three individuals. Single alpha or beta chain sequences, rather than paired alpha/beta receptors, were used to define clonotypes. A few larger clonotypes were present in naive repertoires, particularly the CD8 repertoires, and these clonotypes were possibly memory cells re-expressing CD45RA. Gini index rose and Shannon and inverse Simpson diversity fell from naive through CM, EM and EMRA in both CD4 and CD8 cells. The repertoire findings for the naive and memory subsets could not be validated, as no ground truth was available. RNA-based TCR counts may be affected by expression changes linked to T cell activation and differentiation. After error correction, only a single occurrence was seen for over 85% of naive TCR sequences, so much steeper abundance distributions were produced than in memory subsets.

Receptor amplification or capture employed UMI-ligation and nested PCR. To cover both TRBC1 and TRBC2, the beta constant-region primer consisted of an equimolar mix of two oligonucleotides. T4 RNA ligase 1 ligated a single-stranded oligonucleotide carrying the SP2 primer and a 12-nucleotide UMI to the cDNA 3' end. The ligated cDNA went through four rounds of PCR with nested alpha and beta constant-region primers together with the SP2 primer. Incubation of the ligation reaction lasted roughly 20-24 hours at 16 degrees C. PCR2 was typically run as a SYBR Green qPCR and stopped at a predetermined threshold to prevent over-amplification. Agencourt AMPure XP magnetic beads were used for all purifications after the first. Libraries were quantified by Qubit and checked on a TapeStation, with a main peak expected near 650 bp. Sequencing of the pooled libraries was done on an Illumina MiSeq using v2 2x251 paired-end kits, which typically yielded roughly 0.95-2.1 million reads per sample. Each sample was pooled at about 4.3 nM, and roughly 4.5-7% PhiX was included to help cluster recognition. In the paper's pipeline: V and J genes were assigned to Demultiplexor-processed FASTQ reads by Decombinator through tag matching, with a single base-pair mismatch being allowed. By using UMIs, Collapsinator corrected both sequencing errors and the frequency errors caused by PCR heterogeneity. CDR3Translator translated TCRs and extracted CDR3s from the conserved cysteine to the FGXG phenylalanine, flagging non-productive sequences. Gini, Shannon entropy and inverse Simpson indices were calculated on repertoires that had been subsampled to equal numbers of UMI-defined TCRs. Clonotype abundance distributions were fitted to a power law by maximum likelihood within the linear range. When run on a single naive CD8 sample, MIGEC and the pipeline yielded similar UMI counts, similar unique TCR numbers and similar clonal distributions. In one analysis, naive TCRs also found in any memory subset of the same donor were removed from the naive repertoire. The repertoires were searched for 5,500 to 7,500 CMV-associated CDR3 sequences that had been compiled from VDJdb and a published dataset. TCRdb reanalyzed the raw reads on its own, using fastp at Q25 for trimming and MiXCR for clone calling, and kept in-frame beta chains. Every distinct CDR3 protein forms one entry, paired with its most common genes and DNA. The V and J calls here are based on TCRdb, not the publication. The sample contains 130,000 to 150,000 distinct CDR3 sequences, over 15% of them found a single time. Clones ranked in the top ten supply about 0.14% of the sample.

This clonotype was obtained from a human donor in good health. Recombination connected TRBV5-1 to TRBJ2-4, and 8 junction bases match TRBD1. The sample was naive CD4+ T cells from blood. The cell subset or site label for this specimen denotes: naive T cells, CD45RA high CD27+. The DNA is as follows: TGCGCCAGCAGCTTGGATCAGATAGGACAGGGCATTCAGTACTTC. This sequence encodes CASSLDQIGQGIQYF.